These 30 T cell receptor beta chains originate from one sample sequenced in a study of PD-1 blockade in classical Hodgkin lymphoma. Time point denoted: cycle 4 day 1 (C4D1), after around six weeks of nivolumab. With no exception, relapse followed autologous stem cell transplantation in all patients, and brentuximab vedotin exposure varied. Profiling relied on immunoSEQ multiplex PCR, and the TCRdb table lists in-frame clones only, not all of them. The table records approximately 29,000 clones, around 80% of them present only once. The starting material was peripheral blood mononuclear cells (PBMCs), obtained before the fourth cycle of nivolumab. Every receptor here comes from a human donor with classical Hodgkin lymphoma.

The V and J genes are TRBV7-2 and TRBJ2-3; D call uncertain. CDR3 length equals 15 residues. Per the germline V gene, CDR1 is SGHTA and CDR2 is FQGNSA. V was pared by 3 bases and J by 4 bases, with 14 bases between. CDR3 protein: CASSFPGPGADTQYF. The CDR3 nucleotides are TGTGCCAGCAGCTTTCCAGGACCGGGCGCAGATACGCAGTATTTT.

The genes are TRBV5-6 and TRBJ2-3; possibly TRBD1 for D (6 bases). The CDR3 runs 12 residues. Germline lookup yields CDR1 SGHDT and CDR2 YYEEEE. Trimming shortened V by 2 bases and J by 10 bases, and 11 bases separated the two germline ends. The CDR3 is CASSFRDNAQYF. CDR3 in DNA: TGTGCCAGCAGCTTCCGGGACAACGCGCAGTATTTT.

The rearrangement uses TRBV6-5 and TRBJ2-2; no reliable D call. Trimming removed 2 bases from V and 2 bases from J, with 6 bases in between. Germline V gene data show CDR1 as MNHEY and CDR2 as SVGAGI. CDR3 length: 14 amino acids. CDR3 in amino acids: CASSYDTNTGELFF. Here the CDR3 DNA reads TGTGCCAGCAGTTACGACACTAACACCGGGGAGCTGTTTTTT.

The chain has TRBV4-1 and TRBJ2-6, with TRBD1 matching over 10 bases. Germline CDR1 is MGHRA and CDR2 is YSYEKL. V lost 1 base and J lost 0; bases outside the gene matches: 6. The CDR3 loop spans 19 amino acids. CDR3 in DNA: TGCGCCAGCAGCCAAGGGGACTGGACAGGGGGCTCTGGGGCCAACGTCCTGACTTTC. It translates to CASSQGDWTGGSGANVLTF.

This clone was observed a single time. The rearrangement uses TRBV27 and TRBJ2-1; 7 positions agree with TRBD2. The CDR3 runs 15 residues. Trimming at V came to 2 bases and at J to 4 bases, leaving 5 bases not matched to a gene. Germline assignment: CDR1 MNHEY and CDR2 SMNVEV (reference sequence). CDR3 region: CASSLRLAAYNEQFF. The DNA of the CDR3 is TGTGCCAGCAGTTTAAGGCTAGCGGCATACAATGAGCAGTTCTTC.

The table lists this clone with a count of one. The chain is built from TRBV4-1 and TRBJ2-1, with D uncertain. With 5 bases removed from V and 10 bases from J, the gap between germline ends came to 24 bases. CDR1 MGHRA and CDR2 YSYEKL come from the germline V gene. The CDR3 runs 16 residues. The CDR3 sequence is CASSWAWEAGKNEQFF. CDR3 sequence (DNA): TGCGCCAGCAGCTGGGCCTGGGAAGCAGGAAAAAACGAGCAGTTCTTC.

The V and J genes are TRBV19 and TRBJ1-5; D ambiguous. The germline gives CDR1 LNHDA, CDR2 SQIVND (reference sequence). The length of the CDR3 is 15 residues. The germline V and J ends were trimmed by 1 base and 2 bases, with 9 bases remaining between them. In nucleotides, the CDR3 is TGTGCCAGTAGTATAGTCGGTGGGGGCAATCAGCCCCAGCATTTT. It is translated as CASSIVGGGNQPQHF.

J is TRBJ2-7 and V is TRBV7-8; D is uncertain. CDR1 is SGHVS, CDR2 FQNEAQ, per germline. This CDR3 is 14 amino acids long. V was shortened by 0 bases and J by 4 bases, with 10 bases between the two germline ends. The CDR3 coding sequence is TGTGCCAGCAGCTTAGCACTAATTGAATACGAGCAGTACTTC. Translation: CASSLALIEYEQYF. The entire variable domain, with the rest obtained from reference TRBV7-8 and TRBJ2-7, is as follows: GAGVSQSPRYKVAKRGQDVALRCDPISGHVSLFWYQQALGQGPEFLTYFQNEAQLDKSGLPSDRFFAERPEGSVSTLKIQRTQQEDSAVYLCASSLALIEYEQYFGPGTRLTVT.

V is TRBV5-1 and J is TRBJ2-7; weak D call: TRBD2 (5 bases). The germline V gene encodes CDR1 SGHRS and CDR2 YFSETQ. CDR3 length: 18 residues. Trimming took off 4 bases at V and 5 bases at J, with 28 bases between the two ends. CDR3 protein: CASSPTALARQILNEQYF. CDR3 nucleotide sequence: TGCGCCAGCAGCCCGACGGCCTTAGCGCGACAAATTTTGAACGAGCAGTACTTC.

J is TRBJ2-2 and V is TRBV7-7; D gene unclear. The V and J ends lost 1 base and 4 bases respectively, with 7 bases between them. This CDR3 spans 14 amino acids. Germline V gene sequence: CDR1 SSHAT, CDR2 FNYEAQ (reference sequence). CDR3 sequence: CASSLGPSTGELFF. The CDR3 coding sequence is TGTGCCAGCAGCTTAGGCCCTAGCACCGGGGAGCTGTTTTTT.

V gene TRBV19 combines with J gene TRBJ2-5; the D is unclear. Germline CDR1 is LNHDA and CDR2 is SQIVND (reference sequence). V was clipped by 4 bases and J by 4 bases, with 16 bases between them. The CDR3 is 15 residues long. The CDR3 nucleotides read TGTGCCAGTAGTACCGCAGTGTTGGCAGTAGAGACCCAGTACTTC. Translating it yields CASSTAVLAVETQYF.

The genes are TRBV18 and TRBJ2-3, with 8 bases matching TRBD2. The CDR3 contains 16 residues. Unmatched junction bases numbered 5, after V lost 2 bases and J lost 1 base. From germline, CDR1 is KGHSH and CDR2 LQKENI. The CDR3 loop reads CASSPKREYGTDTQYF. Here the CDR3 DNA reads TGTGCCAGCTCACCAAAGCGGGAGTATGGCACAGATACGCAGTATTTT.

This sequence joins TRBV5-1 and TRBJ2-5; D perhaps matches TRBD1 (5 bases). This CDR3 is 13 amino acids long. V lost 5 bases and J 1 base, leaving 9 bases between the germline ends. The germline CDR1 and CDR2 sequences are SGHRS and YFSETQ. CDR3 region: CASRMTVQETQYF. The CDR3 DNA sequence: TGCGCCAGCAGGATGACAGTCCAAGAGACCCAGTACTTC.

The gene calls are TRBV7-2 and TRBJ2-7, with 11 bases fitting TRBD2. The junction had 6 bases not matched to a gene; V was cut back by 5 bases and J by 0 bases. Germline V gene lookup returns CDR1 SGHTA and CDR2 FQGNSA. The CDR3 length is 16 residues. Here the CDR3 reads CASSLRGTSGSYEQYF. Written as DNA, the CDR3 is TGTGCCAGCAGCCTCAGGGGGACTAGCGGCTCCTACGAGCAGTACTTC.

The chain employs TRBV28 and TRBJ2-2; TRBD2 matches at 7 bases. V lost 2 bases, J lost 6 bases, and 9 bases stayed unmatched. The CDR3 runs to 16 residues. CDR1 is MDHEN, CDR2 SYDVKM, per germline. This chain's CDR3 is CASSLNGLVGSGELFF. As DNA, the CDR3 is TGTGCCAGCAGTTTAAACGGACTAGTAGGGTCCGGGGAGCTGTTTTTT.

This chain joins TRBV28 and TRBJ2-2; D is ambiguous. Germline CDR1 and CDR2: MDHEN and SYDVKM. This CDR3 has 12 amino acids. The germline V and J ends were trimmed by 3 bases and 5 bases, with 4 bases remaining between them. CDR3 sequence reads: CASSFQTGELFF. The CDR3 bases are TGTGCCAGCAGTTTTCAGACCGGGGAGCTGTTTTTT.

The chain uses TRBV19 and TRBJ1-5; D remains unclear. V lost 5 bases and J lost 4, with 18 bases in between. This CDR3 is 16 amino acids long. Germline assignment: CDR1 LNHDA and CDR2 SQIVND (reference sequence). This chain's CDR3 is CASSFPPSLGNQPQHF. The CDR3 region has the DNA TGTGCCAGTAGTTTTCCCCCCTCGCTAGGAAATCAGCCCCAGCATTTT. Looking up the rest from reference TRBV19 and TRBJ1-5 gives the full variable domain: DGGITQSPKYLFRKEGQNVTLSCEQNLNHDAMYWYRQDPGQGLRLIYYSQIVNDFQKGDIAEGYSVSREKKESFPLTVTSAQKNPTAFYLCASSFPPSLGNQPQHFGDGTRLSIL.

CDR3 sequence reads: CASSDGGFSTDTQYF. The CDR3 nucleotides are TGTGCCAGCAGTGATGGGGGGTTCAGCACAGATACGCAGTATTTT. The J gene is TRBJ2-3, the V gene TRBV2; maybe TRBD2 (6 bases). The CDR3 extends over 15 amino acids. V was clipped by 3 bases and J by 0 bases, with 10 bases between them. Germline CDR1 SNHLY, CDR2 FYNNEI.

This clone showed up just a few times. The chain links TRBV7-6 to TRBJ2-7, with 13 nucleotides matching TRBD2. Germline trimming cut 4 bases from V and 4 bases from J; bases unmatched to any gene: 7. The CDR3 runs to 16 residues. Germline V gene data show CDR1 as SGHVS and CDR2 as FNYEAQ. CDR3 sequence: CASSSRTSGSRYEQYF. The CDR3 DNA follows: TGTGCCAGCAGCTCACGGACTAGCGGGAGTCGATACGAGCAGTACTTC.

The genes are TRBV19 and TRBJ2-1, with 12 bases lining up with TRBD2. Germline V gene lookup returns CDR1 LNHDA and CDR2 SQIVND (reference sequence). This CDR3 spans 15 amino acids. The junction had 7 bases not matched to a gene; V was cut back by 6 bases and J by 7 bases. The CDR3 sequence: CASRVLAGGLNEQFF. CDR3 nucleotides: TGTGCCAGTAGGGTACTAGCGGGAGGTTTGAATGAGCAGTTCTTC.

The rearrangement links TRBV6-1 to TRBJ2-3, with 7 nucleotides matching TRBD2. CDR1 and CDR2 from the germline V gene are MNHNS and SASEGT. The ends lost 4 bases at V and 1 base at J; junction bases unmatched: 2. There are 14 residues in the CDR3. CDR3 coding DNA: TGTGCCAGCAGTGTTGGGGGGGGCACAGATACGCAGTATTTT. The encoded protein is CASSVGGGTDTQYF.

The chain is built from TRBV6-1 and TRBJ1-1; no reliable D call. CDR3 length: 14 residues. Germline V gene sequence: CDR1 MNHNS, CDR2 SASEGT. Trimming removed 7 bases from V and 1 base from J, with 13 bases in between. CDR3: CASIPRRGNTEAFF. CDR3 nucleotide sequence: TGTGCCAGCATCCCCCGTCGGGGGAACACTGAAGCTTTCTTT.

The gene calls are TRBV15 and TRBJ2-4; tentatively, D is TRBD1 (5 bases). The CDR3 consists of 17 residues. CDR1 is LNHNV, CDR2 YYDKDF, per germline (reference sequence). V was cut by 1 base and J by 6 bases, with 19 bases left in between. CDR3 nucleotides: TGTGCCACCAGCAGAGCACCTCAGGGTAACTCTAGAAACATTCAGTACTTC. Translation gives CATSRAPQGNSRNIQYF.

The chain combines TRBV19 with TRBJ2-1; D is undetermined. CDR1 is LNHDA and CDR2 is SQIVND in the germline V gene (reference sequence). The CDR3 contains 16 residues. The ends were cut back, 6 bases at V and 8 bases at J, with 23 bases in the middle. CDR3 DNA sequence: TGTGCCAGTAGCCCAAATATGGGCGGAACTCGAGATGAGCAGTTCTTC. As protein: CASSPNMGGTRDEQFF.

V usage is TRBV28 and J usage is TRBJ1-2; D is unclear. CDR1 MDHEN and CDR2 SYDVKM come from the germline V gene. CDR3 size: 13 residues. V lost 7 bases and J 4 bases, leaving 13 bases between the germline ends. The CDR3 nucleotides read TGTGCCAGCAAGGAACAGCCTAGCTATGGCTACACCTTC. Translation: CASKEQPSYGYTF.

The J gene is TRBJ2-1, the V gene TRBV5-1, with D possibly TRBD2 on 6 matching bases. Germline V gene sequence: CDR1 SGHRS, CDR2 YFSETQ. Trimming pared 1 base from V and 8 bases from J, leaving 13 bases between. The CDR3 spans 14 residues. This CDR3 is CASSLQEGKDEQFF. In nucleotides, the CDR3 is TGCGCCAGCAGCTTGCAGGAGGGCAAGGATGAGCAGTTCTTC.

This clone was seen more than once but under ten times. V is TRBV19 and J is TRBJ2-6, with D uncertain. CDR1 LNHDA and CDR2 SQIVND come from the germline V gene (reference sequence). V was pared by 6 bases and J by 0 bases, with 12 bases between. The CDR3 spans 16 residues. CDR3 residues: CASRPGHDSGANVLTF. The CDR3 DNA reads as TGTGCCAGTAGACCAGGCCACGACTCTGGGGCCAACGTCCTGACTTTC.

The rearrangement links TRBV5-4 to TRBJ1-3; D is ambiguous. V gave up 2 bases and J gave up 0 bases, with 12 bases separating them. Per the germline V gene, CDR1 is SGHNT and CDR2 is YYREEE (reference sequence). This CDR3 is 16 amino acids long. DNA of the CDR3: TGTGCCAGCAGCTTCGGTGTAGCAGGCTCTGGAAACACCATATATTTT. Its protein product is CASSFGVAGSGNTIYF.

The chain combines TRBV5-1 with TRBJ2-7; 13 bases match TRBD2. V was clipped by 4 bases and J by 3 bases; unmatched bases: 7. CDR1 and CDR2 (germline): SGHRS, YFSETQ. The CDR3 length is 16 residues. CDR3 amino acids: CASSPWTSGSIYEQYF. CDR3 in DNA: TGCGCCAGCAGCCCGTGGACTAGCGGGAGTATCTACGAGCAGTACTTC.

The chain recombines TRBV2 with TRBJ1-1; 9 nucleotides line up with TRBD1. With V trimmed by 7 bases and J by 3 bases, 6 bases remained unmatched. CDR3 length: 14 amino acids. Germline assignment: CDR1 SNHLY and CDR2 FYNNEI. The chain's CDR3 is CASNTGQGHTEAFF. The CDR3 nucleotides read TGTGCCAGCAACACTGGACAGGGGCACACTGAAGCTTTCTTT.